This section outlines one T cell receptor (beta chain) sequence together with its context. Antigen: not known. Germline V lookup: CDR1 MNHEY, CDR2 SVGAGI. This CDR3 region has 12 residues. V dropped 6 bases and J dropped 3 bases, with 7 bases sitting between them. These data belong to a study of shared clonotypes between healthy human individuals. Overall study findings and caveats: Investigators expected sequencing depth to affect clonotype sharing among donors.

The study drew its donors from healthy HIV-negative adults without recent acute infections or vaccinations. Some clones are missing from TCRdb's copy, which holds only in-frame ones; the method was immunoSEQ multiplex PCR. This table has fewer than 550,000 clones, 60% to 80% appearing once. The chain couples TRBV6-5 to TRBJ2-3; D is unresolved. Specimen: PBMCs. This receptor was taken from a woman in her thirties or forties in good health. Some clones in this sample may be carry-over from other donors' samples. The chain's CDR3 is CASRAVTDTQYF. The CDR3 region has the DNA TGTGCCAGCAGAGCAGTTACAGATACGCAGTATTTT.